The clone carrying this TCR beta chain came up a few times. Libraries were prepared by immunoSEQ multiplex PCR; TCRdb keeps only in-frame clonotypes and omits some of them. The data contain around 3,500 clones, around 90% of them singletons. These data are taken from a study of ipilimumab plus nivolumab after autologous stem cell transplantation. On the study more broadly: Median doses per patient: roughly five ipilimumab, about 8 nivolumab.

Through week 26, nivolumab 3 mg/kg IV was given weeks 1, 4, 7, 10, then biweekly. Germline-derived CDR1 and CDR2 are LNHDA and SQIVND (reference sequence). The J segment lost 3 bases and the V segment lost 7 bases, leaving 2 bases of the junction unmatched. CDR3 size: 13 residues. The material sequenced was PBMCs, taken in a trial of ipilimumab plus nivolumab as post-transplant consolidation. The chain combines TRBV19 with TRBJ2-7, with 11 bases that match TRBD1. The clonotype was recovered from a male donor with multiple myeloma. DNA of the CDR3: TGTGCCAGTACCGGGACAGGGGGCTACGAGCAGTACTTC. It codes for CASTGTGGYEQYF.